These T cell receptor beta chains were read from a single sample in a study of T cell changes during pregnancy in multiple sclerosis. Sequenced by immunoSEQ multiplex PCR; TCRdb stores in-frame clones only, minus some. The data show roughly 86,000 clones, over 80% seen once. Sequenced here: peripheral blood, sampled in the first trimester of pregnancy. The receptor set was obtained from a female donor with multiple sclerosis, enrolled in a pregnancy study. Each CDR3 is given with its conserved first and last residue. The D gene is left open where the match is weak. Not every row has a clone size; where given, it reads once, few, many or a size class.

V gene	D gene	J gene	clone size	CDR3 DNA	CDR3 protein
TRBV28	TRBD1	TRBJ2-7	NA	TGTGCCAGCAGTAGCCCGGGACAGGGGGCTGACGAGCAGTACTTC	CASSSPGQGADEQYF
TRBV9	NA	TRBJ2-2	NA	TGTGCCAGCAGCGTAGCTAGGGGGAACACCGGGGAGCTGTTTTTT	CASSVARGNTGELFF
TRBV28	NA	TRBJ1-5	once	TGTGCCAGCAGTCGCACAAATCAGCCCCAGCATTTT	CASSRTNQPQHF
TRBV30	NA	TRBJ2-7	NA	TGTGCCTGGAGAAGCACGGGGACTTCCGGTGGACGAGAGCAGTACTTC	CAWRSTGTSGGREQYF
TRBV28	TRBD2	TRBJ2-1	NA	TGTGCCAGCAGCCCGGGACTAGCGGGAGGGCCGAGCTCCTACAATGAGCAGTTCTTC	CASSPGLAGGPSSYNEQFF
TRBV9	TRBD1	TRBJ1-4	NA	TGTGCCAGCAGCGTAGCCGGGACAGGGTCTCAAAAACTGTTTTTT	CASSVAGTGSQKLFF
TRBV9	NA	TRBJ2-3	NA	TGTGCCAGCAGCTTAGTGTTTGGGGGGGATACGCAGTATTTT	CASSLVFGGDTQYF
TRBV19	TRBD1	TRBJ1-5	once	TGTGCCAGTAGTAGTGTTGGGGACAGGGGATATCAGCCCCAGCATTTT	CASSSVGDRGYQPQHF
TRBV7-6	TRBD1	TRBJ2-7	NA	TGTGCCAGCAGCTTAGGGACAGGGGACGACGAGCAGTACTTC	CASSLGTGDDEQYF
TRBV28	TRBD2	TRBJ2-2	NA	TGTGCCAGCAGTTCCCCCGGGACTAGGACCGGCGGGGAGCTGTTTTTT	CASSSPGTRTGGELFF
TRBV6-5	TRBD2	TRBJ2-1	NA	TGTGCCAGCAGCCCCCCCGGGAGGGTTATCAATGAGCAGTTCTTC	CASSPPGRVINEQFF
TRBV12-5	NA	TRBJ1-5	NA	TGTGCTAGTGGTTTGGTAGGGGGACACCGCGAACAGCCCCAGCATTTT	CASGLVGGHREQPQHF
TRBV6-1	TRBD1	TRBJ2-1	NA	TGTGCCAGCAGGACCGGGACAGGGGGCTTCGATGAGCAGTTCTTC	CASRTGTGGFDEQFF
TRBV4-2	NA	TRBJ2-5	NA	TGTGCCAGCAGCCAAGACCCGGGGAGAGAGGAGGAGACCCAGTACTTC	CASSQDPGREEETQYF
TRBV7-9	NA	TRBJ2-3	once	TGTGCCAGCAGCCTCACAGATACGCAGTATTTT	CASSLTDTQYF
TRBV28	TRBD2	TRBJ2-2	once	TGTGCCAGCAGCTGGACTGGCTCAGGACTAGCGGGAGTGGACACCGGGGAGCTGTTTTTT	CASSWTGSGLAGVDTGELFF
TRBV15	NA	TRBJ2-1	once	TGTGCCACCAGCAGAGATCTCGGGAATGAGCAGTTCTTC	CATSRDLGNEQFF
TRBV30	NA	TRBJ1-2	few	TGTGCCTGGAGGGTACAGAGCTATGGCTACACCTTC	CAWRVQSYGYTF
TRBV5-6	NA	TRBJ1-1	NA	TGTGCCAGCAGCCCGGCGAGTCGGGACACTGAAGCTTTCTTT	CASSPASRDTEAFF
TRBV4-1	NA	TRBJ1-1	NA	TGCGCCAGCAGCCAAGAGGCGGGGCCGGGGTACACTGAAGCTTTCTTT	CASSQEAGPGYTEAFF
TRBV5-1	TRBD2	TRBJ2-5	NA	TGCGCCAGCAGCTTCGGCTGGGGGGGGGTGGAGACCCAGTACTTC	CASSFGWGGVETQYF
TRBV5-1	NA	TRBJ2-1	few	TGCGCCAGCAGCTTGGACGCGAGCTCCTACAATGAGCAGTTCTTC	CASSLDASSYNEQFF
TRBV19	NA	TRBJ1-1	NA	TGTGCCAGTAGACCTCCCCAGCGCTCTGAAGCTTTCTTT	CASRPPQRSEAFF
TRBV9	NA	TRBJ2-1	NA	TGTGCCAGCAGCGTAGATCAGGGCTCCTACAATGAGCAGTTCTTC	CASSVDQGSYNEQFF
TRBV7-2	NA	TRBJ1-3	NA	TGTGCCAGCAGCTTCGACTCCCGTGGCGGAAACACCATATATTTT	CASSFDSRGGNTIYF